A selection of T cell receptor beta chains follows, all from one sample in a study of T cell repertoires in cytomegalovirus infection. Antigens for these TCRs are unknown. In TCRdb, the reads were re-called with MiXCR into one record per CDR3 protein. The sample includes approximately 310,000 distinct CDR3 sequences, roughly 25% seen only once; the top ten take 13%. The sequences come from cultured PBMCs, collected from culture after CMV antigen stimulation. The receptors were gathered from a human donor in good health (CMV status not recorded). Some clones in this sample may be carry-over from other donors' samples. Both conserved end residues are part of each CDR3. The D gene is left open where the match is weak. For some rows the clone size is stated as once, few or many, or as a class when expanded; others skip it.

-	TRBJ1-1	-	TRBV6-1	TGTGCCAGCAGTACAGGGACGGAGTACACTGAAGCTTTCTTT	CASSTGTEYTEAFF
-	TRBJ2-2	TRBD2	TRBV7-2	TGTGCCAGCAGCTTCAGCGGGACTGCCGGGGAGCTGTTTTTT	CASSFSGTAGELFF
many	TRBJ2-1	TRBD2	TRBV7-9	TGTGCCAGCAGCCTAGGACTAGCGGGATATGAGCAGTTCTTC	CASSLGLAGYEQFF
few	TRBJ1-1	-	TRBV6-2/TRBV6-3	TGTGCCAGCATCGGGCCCGGGACGATCAACACTGAAGCTTTCTTT	CASIGPGTINTEAFF
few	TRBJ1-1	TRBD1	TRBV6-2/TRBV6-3	TGTGCCAGCAGCTCTTTCCCCGGACAGGGGGCCACTGAAGCTTTCTTT	CASSSFPGQGATEAFF
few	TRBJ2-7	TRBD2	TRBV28	TGTGCCAGCAGTCTCCGAGGGCGGGAGCGTTACGAGCAGTACTTC	CASSLRGRERYEQYF
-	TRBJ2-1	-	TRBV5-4	TGTGCCAGCAGCAGGGAGGCTAGCCGCTACAATGAGCAGTTCTTC	CASSREASRYNEQFF
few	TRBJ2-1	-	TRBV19	TGTGCCAGTTGGACTGGGGAGTCCTACAATGAGCAGTTCTTC	CASWTGESYNEQFF
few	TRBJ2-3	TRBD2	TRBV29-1	TGCAGCGTTGTGAGACTAGCGGCAGATACGCAGTATTTT	CSVVRLAADTQYF
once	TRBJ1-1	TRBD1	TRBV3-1	TGTGCCAGCAGCCATCAGGACAGGGGGCTCACTGAAGCTTTCTTT	CASSHQDRGLTEAFF
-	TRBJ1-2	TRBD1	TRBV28	TGTGCCAGCAGTTTAATCGGACAGGTCTACACCTTC	CASSLIGQVYTF
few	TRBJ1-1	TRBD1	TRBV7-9	TGTGCCAGCAGCTTAATAGGACAGGGGGAGAACACTGAAGCTTTCTTT	CASSLIGQGENTEAFF
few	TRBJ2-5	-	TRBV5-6	TGTGCCAGCAGCTTGCTTAGCGAAATCTTCCTGGGAGCCCAGTACTTC	CASSLLSEIFLGAQYF
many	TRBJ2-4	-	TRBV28	TGTGCCAGCAGCCCGACGCCTCAAGGAAACATTCAGTACTTC	CASSPTPQGNIQYF
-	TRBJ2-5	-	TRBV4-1	TGCGCCAGCAGCCAAGGACGCTCTGAAGAGACCCAGTACTTC	CASSQGRSEETQYF
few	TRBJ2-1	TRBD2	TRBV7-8	TGTGCCAGCAGCCCCCTGGGGACTAGAGGCAATGAGCAGTTCTTC	CASSPLGTRGNEQFF
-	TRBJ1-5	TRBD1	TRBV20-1	TGCAGTGCTAGTCCACAGGGGCCGGGGCAGCCCCAGCATTTT	CSASPQGPGQPQHF
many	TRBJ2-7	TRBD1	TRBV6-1	TGTGCCAGCAGACGAGACCGAACAGGGGCCGGATACGAGCAGTACTTC	CASRRDRTGAGYEQYF
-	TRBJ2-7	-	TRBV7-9	TGTGCCAGCAGCTTAGAGCATATCTACGAGCAGTACTTC	CASSLEHIYEQYF
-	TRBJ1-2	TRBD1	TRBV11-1	TGTGCCAGCAGCGAAACAGGGGGCGCGGGCTATGGCTACACCTTC	CASSETGGAGYGYTF
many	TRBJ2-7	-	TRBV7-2	TGTGCCAGCAGCCCCTCCGTGGCGAAAGCCTACGAGCAGTACTTC	CASSPSVAKAYEQYF
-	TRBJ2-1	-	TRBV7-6	TGTGCCAGCAGCTCATATAGCCGAAATGAGCAGTTCTTC	CASSSYSRNEQFF
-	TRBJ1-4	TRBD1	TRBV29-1	TGCAGCGTTGAGGATCTCGGGACAGGTGGAAAACTGTTTTTT	CSVEDLGTGGKLFF
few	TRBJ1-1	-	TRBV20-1	TGCAGTGTCCCGGGAAGGGGGACTGAAGCTTTCTTT	CSVPGRGTEAFF
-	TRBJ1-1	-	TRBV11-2	TGTGCCAGCAGCTTCTCCGACGGCACTGAAGCTTTCTTT	CASSFSDGTEAFF
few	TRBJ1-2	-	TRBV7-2	TGTGCCAGCAGCGCAAGACAGGCCTATGGCTACACCTTC	CASSARQAYGYTF
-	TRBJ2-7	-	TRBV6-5	TGTGCCAGCAGTTACCAGTCCGGGACTGGCCCTACGCAGCAGTACTTC	CASSYQSGTGPTQQYF
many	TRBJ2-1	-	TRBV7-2	TGTGCCAGCAGCTTGATGGTGGGTGGGAACAGAGGGACTTACAATGAGCAGTTCTTC	CASSLMVGGNRGTYNEQFF
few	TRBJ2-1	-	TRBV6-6	TGTGCCAGCAGGCCCCGCTCAGGGTACGGCTACAATGAGCAGTTCTTC	CASRPRSGYGYNEQFF
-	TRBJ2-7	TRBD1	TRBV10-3	TGTGCCATCAGAGGGACAGGGAGCGGCCGGACTTACGAGCAGTACTTC	CAIRGTGSGRTYEQYF
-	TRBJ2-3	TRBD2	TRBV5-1	TGCGCCAGCAGCTCCTTAGCGGGAGGGCTCCCAGATACGCAGTATTTT	CASSSLAGGLPDTQYF
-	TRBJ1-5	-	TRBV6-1	TGTGCCAGCAGGCCACAGGGTTGGAATCAGCCCCAGCATTTT	CASRPQGWNQPQHF
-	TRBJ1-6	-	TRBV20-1	TGCAGTGCTACGGGACGAGTTAATTCACCCCTCCACTTT	CSATGRVNSPLHF
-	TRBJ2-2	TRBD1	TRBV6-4	TGTGCCAGCGGGGGGACAGGCGCTCCCGGGGAGCTGTTTTTT	CASGGTGAPGELFF
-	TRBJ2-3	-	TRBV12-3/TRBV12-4	TGTGCCAGCAACGTAGGAGGGGGCACAGATACGCAGTATTTT	CASNVGGGTDTQYF
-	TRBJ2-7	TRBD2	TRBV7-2	TGTGCCAGCAGCGCCTCTAGCGGGAAAGGCTACGAGCAGTACTTC	CASSASSGKGYEQYF
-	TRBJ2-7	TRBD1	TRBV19	TGTGCCAGTAGTTCGGGGACAGGTTTATACGAGCAGTACTTC	CASSSGTGLYEQYF
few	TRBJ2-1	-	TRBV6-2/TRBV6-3	TGTGCCAGCAGTTTTCGCGGGGCCGACAATGAGCAGTTCTTC	CASSFRGADNEQFF
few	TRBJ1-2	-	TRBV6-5	TGTGCCAGCAGTTACTCGGGACACACAATCTATGGCTACACCTTC	CASSYSGHTIYGYTF
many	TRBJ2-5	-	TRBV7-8	TGTGCCAGCAGCGGCCCCTTCGCTGGCGAGGGGGAGACCCAGTACTTC	CASSGPFAGEGETQYF
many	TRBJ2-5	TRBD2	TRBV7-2	TGTGCCAGCAGCCGCCGGCTAGCGGGAGGAGCCCAGTACTTC	CASSRRLAGGAQYF
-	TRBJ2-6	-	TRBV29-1	TGCAGCGTTGAACTAGCCGGGTCTGGGGCCAACGTCCTGACTTTC	CSVELAGSGANVLTF